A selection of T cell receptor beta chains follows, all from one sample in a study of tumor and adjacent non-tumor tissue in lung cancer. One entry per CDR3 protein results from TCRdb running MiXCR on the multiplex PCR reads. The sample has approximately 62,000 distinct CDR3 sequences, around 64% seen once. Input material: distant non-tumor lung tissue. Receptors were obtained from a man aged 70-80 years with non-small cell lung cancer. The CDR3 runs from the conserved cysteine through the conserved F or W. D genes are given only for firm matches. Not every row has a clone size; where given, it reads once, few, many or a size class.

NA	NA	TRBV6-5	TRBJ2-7	CASRRRVTSSYEQYF	TGTGCCAGCAGACGTCGCGTGACTTCCTCCTACGAGCAGTACTTC
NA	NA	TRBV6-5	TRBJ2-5	CVSTNRVGETQYF	TGTGTCAGCACTAATCGGGTGGGAGAGACACAGTACTTC
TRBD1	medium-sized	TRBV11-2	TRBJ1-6	CASSARDRVFSPLHF	TGTGCCAGCAGCGCTAGGGACAGGGTATTTTCACCCCTCCACTTT
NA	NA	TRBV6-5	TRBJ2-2	CASRFSGIGVYAGELFF	TGTGCCAGCAGATTTTCCGGGATAGGAGTGTACGCCGGGGAGTTGTTTTTT
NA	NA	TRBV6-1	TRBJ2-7	CASRRPLTYEQHF	TGTGCCAGCCGGCGACCGCTGACCTACGAACAGCACTTC
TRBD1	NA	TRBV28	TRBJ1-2	CASSLTQGALYGYTF	TGTGCCAGCAGTCTAACACAGGGGGCTTTATATGGCTACACCTTC
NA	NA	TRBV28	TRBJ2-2	CASSRDFSGELFF	TGTGCCAGCAGCAGGGACTTTAGCGGGGAGCTGTTTTTT
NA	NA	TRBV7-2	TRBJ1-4	CASSLAGTCLNEKLFF	TGTGCCAGCAGCTTAGCTGGGACATGCCTTAATGAAAAACTGTTTTTT
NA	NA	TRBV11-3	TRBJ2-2	CAREEGNNIGELFF	TGTGCCAGAGAGGAGGGAAACAATATCGGGGAGCTGTTTTTT
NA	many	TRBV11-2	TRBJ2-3	CASSPRLTSSADTQYF	TGTGCCAGCAGCCCAAGATTAACCTCTAGCGCAGATACGCAGTATTTT
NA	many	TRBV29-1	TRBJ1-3	CSVNGGDSGNTIYF	TGCAGCGTGAATGGGGGCGACTCTGGAAACACCATATATTTT
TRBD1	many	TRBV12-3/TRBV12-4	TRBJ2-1	CASSGQEGNNEQFF	TGTGCCAGCAGTGGACAGGAAGGTAACAATGAGCAGTTCTTC